A selection of T cell receptor beta chains follows, all from one sample in a study of blood T cell repertoires in COVID-19. The repertoire was sequenced with immunoSEQ multiplex PCR; TCRdb's copy has only in-frame clones and lacks some. The profile shows tens of thousands of clones, 80% to 95% of them singletons. Sequenced material: peripheral blood. The receptors derive from a human donor in a cohort sampled during active COVID-19. Each CDR3 is given with its conserved first and last residue. Fields, in order: clone size, V gene, J gene, CDR3 protein. A row's size may be missing; if present it is once, few, many or a size class.

NA	TRBV16	TRBJ1-1	CASSQLDQDGASFF
NA	TRBV5-1	TRBJ2-3	CASSLAKTAGVDTQYF
NA	TRBV5-6	TRBJ1-2	CASSAYRGNYGYTF
once	TRBV5-5	TRBJ1-1	CASSHGQIWNTEAFF
once	TRBV11-2	TRBJ2-5	CASSFERGFQETQYF
NA	TRBV5-1	TRBJ1-1	CASSITLDRMNTEAFF
NA	TRBV9	TRBJ2-7	CASSVGTGGDYEQYF
NA	TRBV5-6	TRBJ2-5	CASSLGQGGRETQYF
NA	TRBV9	TRBJ2-3	CASSRLQGLAGPDTQYF
NA	TRBV24-1	TRBJ2-3	CATSEMEGGTQYF
NA	TRBV6-1	TRBJ2-4	CASSVALSGGAKNIQYF
NA	TRBV5-1	TRBJ2-7	CASSGGTGSYEQYF
NA	TRBV10-3	TRBJ1-1	CATGTGMNTEAFF
NA	TRBV5-4	TRBJ2-2	CASSHLIRDRGTGELFF
NA	TRBV5-1	TRBJ2-1	CASSLGGGPYNEQFF
once	TRBV7-9	TRBJ1-4	CASSPGLSEKLFF
once	TRBV19	TRBJ1-1	CASSIGGAVEAFF
NA	TRBV28	TRBJ2-4	CASSLQGSAKNIQYF
NA	TRBV15	TRBJ2-2	CATSIGGAQDTGELFF
few	TRBV30	TRBJ1-6	CAWSLQGNSPLHF
NA	TRBV6-5	TRBJ2-5	CASSQFGQGQETQYF
once	TRBV5-6	TRBJ2-1	CASSSTDSPSSYNEQFF
NA	TRBV9	TRBJ2-3	CASSVGTGTSDTQYF
NA	TRBV15	TRBJ2-3	CATSSGESSTDTQYF
NA	TRBV27	TRBJ2-2	CASSPPRAGAGELFF
NA	TRBV7-2	TRBJ1-5	CASSLGPVNQPQHF
NA	TRBV7-9	TRBJ2-1	CASSLSDRDYNEQFF
NA	TRBV7-2	TRBJ2-7	CASSFQGGPYEQYF
NA	TRBV10-3	TRBJ2-3	CAISPGLLHTDTQYF
NA	TRBV7-2	TRBJ1-5	CASSLGQGIQPQHF
once	TRBV5-6	TRBJ1-2	CASTRGGSYGYTF
few	TRBV15	TRBJ1-1	CATSSAGTANTEAFF
once	TRBV5-6	TRBJ1-6	CASSSELTGSSYNSPLHF
NA	TRBV7-2	TRBJ2-4	CASSPEGGLAPAKNIQYF
NA	TRBV11-3	TRBJ2-1	CASSLSLANEQFF
once	TRBV7-6	TRBJ2-4	CASSKRGGYKNIQYF
NA	TRBV5-4	TRBJ2-2	CASSQSGGAVTGELFF
NA	TRBV27	TRBJ1-1	CASSYRVQNTEAFF
few	TRBV5-1	TRBJ2-5	CASSLETGTAGETQYF
NA	TRBV28	TRBJ1-5	CASSLRDRGRPQHF
once	TRBV9	TRBJ1-2	CASSVERGLHYGYTF
NA	TRBV5-6	TRBJ2-7	CASGTGATYEQYF
NA	TRBV19	TRBJ1-1	CASSISTVAAFF
NA	TRBV4-3	TRBJ2-2	CASSQDVVGLIPGELFF
NA	TRBV4-3	TRBJ1-2	CASSQDPQGGGYTF
NA	TRBV6-6	TRBJ1-6	CASSPGRGRADNSPLHF
NA	TRBV5-4	TRBJ2-7	CASSLGGGKQTYEQYF
NA	TRBV6-2/TRBV6-3	TRBJ1-2	CASSYSGVYGYTF
NA	TRBV15	TRBJ2-3	CATSKQGGTDTQYF
NA	TRBV4-3	TRBJ2-7	CASSQDRGSYEQYF
NA	TRBV5-1	TRBJ1-4	CASSFRLGATNEKLFF
NA	TRBV19	TRBJ1-5	CASTPDRGQQPQHF
NA	TRBV19	TRBJ2-7	CASKRTGANEQYF
NA	TRBV28	TRBJ2-7	CASRLPVRPYEQYF
NA	TRBV2	TRBJ2-5	CASSEGLGGATIMKTQYF
NA	TRBV5-1	TRBJ2-1	CASSLTSGAYNEQFF
few	TRBV11-2	TRBJ2-3	CASTRRTSSTDTQYF